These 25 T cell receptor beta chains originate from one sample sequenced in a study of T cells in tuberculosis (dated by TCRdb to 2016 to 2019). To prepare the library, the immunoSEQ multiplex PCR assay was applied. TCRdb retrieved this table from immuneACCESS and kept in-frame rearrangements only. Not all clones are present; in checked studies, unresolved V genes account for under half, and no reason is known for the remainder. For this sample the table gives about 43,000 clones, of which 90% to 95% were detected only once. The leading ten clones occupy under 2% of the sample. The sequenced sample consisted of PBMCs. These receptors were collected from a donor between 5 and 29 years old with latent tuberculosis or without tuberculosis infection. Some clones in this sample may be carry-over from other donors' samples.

The CDR3 loop reads CASSYVQGESYTF. CDR3 coding DNA: TGTGCCAGCAGTTATGTACAGGGGGAAAGCTACACCTTC. The chain carries TRBV2 and TRBJ1-2; 8 nucleotides match TRBD1. The J segment lost 9 bases and the V segment lost 5 bases, leaving 8 bases of the junction unmatched. The CDR3 loop spans 13 amino acids. Per the germline V gene, CDR1 is SNHLY and CDR2 is FYNNEI.

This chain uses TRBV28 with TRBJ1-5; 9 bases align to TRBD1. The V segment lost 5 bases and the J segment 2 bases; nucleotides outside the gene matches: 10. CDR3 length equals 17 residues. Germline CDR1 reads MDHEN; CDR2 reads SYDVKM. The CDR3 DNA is TGTGCCAGCAGTCCCCAAACAGGGGGCGCGGGCAATCAGCCCCAGCATTTT. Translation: CASSPQTGGAGNQPQHF.

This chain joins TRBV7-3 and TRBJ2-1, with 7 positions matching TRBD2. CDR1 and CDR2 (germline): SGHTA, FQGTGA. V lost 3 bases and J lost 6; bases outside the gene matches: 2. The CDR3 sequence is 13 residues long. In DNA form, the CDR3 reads TGTGCCAGCAGCTTGGGACTATCCAATGAGCAGTTCTTC. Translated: CASSLGLSNEQFF.

The CDR3: CASSLLWGSSYEQYF. In nucleotides, the CDR3 is TGTGCCAGCAGCCTACTTTGGGGCAGCTCCTACGAGCAGTACTTC. The chain combines TRBV5-6 with TRBJ2-7, with a weak D call TRBD1 (5 bases). Trimming left V 4 bases short and J 0 bases short, with 14 bases between. The CDR3 is made up of 15 amino acids. Per germline, CDR1 SGHDT and CDR2 YYEEEE.

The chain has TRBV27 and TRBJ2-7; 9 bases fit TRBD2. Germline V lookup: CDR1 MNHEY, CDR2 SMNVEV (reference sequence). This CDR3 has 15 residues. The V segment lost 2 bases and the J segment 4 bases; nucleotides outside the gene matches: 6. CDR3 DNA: TGTGCCAGCAGTTTAGGCGCTAGCGGGGTTTACGAGCAGTACTTC. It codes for CASSLGASGVYEQYF.

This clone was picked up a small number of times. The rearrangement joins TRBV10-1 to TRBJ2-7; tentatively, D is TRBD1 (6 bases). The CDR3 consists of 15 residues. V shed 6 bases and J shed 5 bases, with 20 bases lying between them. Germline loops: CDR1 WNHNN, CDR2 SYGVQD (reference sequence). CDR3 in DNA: TGCGCCAGCAGCGATGGAAGCCAGGGGATCCACGAGCAGTACTTC. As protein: CASSDGSQGIHEQYF.

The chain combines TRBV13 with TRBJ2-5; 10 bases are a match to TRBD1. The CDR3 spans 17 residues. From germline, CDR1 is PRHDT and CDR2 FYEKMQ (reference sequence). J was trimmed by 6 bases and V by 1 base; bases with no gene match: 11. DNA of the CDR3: TGTGCCAGCAGCTTAGATGATGGGACAGGGGCCCTAAAGACCCAGTACTTC. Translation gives CASSLDDGTGALKTQYF.

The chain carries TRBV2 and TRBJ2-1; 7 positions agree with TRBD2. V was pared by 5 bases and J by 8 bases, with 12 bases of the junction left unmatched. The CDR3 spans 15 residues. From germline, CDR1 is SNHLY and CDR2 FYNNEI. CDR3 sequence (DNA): TGTGCCAGCAGTCGGGAGGCGGGTACTTCGGATGAGCAGTTCTTC. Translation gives CASSREAGTSDEQFF.

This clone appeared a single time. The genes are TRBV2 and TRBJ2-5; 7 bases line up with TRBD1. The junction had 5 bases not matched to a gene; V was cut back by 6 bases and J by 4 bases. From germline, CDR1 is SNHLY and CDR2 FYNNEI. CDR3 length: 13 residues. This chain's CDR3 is CASSFGQAETQYF. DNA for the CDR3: TGTGCCAGCAGCTTCGGACAGGCAGAGACCCAGTACTTC.

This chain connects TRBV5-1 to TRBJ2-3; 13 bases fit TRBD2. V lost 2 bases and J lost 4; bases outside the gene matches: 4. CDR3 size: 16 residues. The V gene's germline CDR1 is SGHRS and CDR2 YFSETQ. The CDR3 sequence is CASSFRTSGSPDTQYF. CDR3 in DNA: TGCGCCAGCAGCTTTAGGACTAGCGGGAGCCCAGATACGCAGTATTTT.

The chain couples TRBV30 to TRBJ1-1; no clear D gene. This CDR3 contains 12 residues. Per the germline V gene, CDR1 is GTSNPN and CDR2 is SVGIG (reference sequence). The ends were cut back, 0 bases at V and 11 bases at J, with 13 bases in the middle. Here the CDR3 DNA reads TGTGCCTGGAGTGTACTGCCCGGGGTGGCTTTCTTT. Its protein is CAWSVLPGVAFF.

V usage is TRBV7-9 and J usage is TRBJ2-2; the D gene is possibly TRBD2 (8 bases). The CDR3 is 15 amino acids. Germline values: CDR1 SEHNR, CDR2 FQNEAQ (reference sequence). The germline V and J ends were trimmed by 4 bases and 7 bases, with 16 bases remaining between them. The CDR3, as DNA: TGTGCCAGCAGCTCATACAGGGGACTAGACGGGGAGCTGTTTTTT. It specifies CASSSYRGLDGELFF.

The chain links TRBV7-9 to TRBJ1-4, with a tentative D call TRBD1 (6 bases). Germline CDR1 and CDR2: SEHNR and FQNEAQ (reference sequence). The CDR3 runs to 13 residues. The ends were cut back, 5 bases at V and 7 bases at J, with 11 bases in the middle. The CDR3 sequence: CASSRGQSEKLFF. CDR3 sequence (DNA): TGTGCCAGCAGCCGTGGACAGTCTGAAAAACTGTTTTTT.

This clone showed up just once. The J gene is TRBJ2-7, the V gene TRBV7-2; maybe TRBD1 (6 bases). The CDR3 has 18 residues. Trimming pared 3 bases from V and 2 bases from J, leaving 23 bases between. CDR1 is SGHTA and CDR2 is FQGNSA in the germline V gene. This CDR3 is CASSLDSETGGQPYEQYF. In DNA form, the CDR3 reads TGTGCCAGCAGCTTGGACTCAGAGACAGGCGGGCAACCCTACGAGCAGTACTTC.

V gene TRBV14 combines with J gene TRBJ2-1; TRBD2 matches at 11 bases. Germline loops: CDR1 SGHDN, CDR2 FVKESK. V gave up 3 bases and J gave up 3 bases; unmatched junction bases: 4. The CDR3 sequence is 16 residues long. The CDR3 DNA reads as TGTGCCAGCAGCCATGCAACTAGCGGGAGCTACAATGAGCAGTTCTTC. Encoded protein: CASSHATSGSYNEQFF. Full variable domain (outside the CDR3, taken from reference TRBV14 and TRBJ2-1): EAGVTQFPSHSVIEKGQTVTLRCDPISGHDNLYWYRRVMGKEIKFLLHFVKESKQDESGMPNNRFLAERTGGTYSTLKVQPAELEDSGVYFCASSHATSGSYNEQFFGPGTRLTVL.

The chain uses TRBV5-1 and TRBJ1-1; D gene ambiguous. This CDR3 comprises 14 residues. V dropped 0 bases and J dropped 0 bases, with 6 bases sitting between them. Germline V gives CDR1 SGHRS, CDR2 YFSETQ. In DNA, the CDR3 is TGCGCCAGCAGCTTGGACGGTTTGAACACTGAAGCTTTCTTT. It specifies CASSLDGLNTEAFF.

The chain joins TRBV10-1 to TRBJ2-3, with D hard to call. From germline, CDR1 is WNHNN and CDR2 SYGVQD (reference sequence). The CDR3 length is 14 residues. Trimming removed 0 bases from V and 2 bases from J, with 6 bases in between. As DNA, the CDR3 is TGCGCCAGCAGTGAGTCCCCCCTCACAGATACGCAGTATTTT. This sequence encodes CASSESPLTDTQYF.

Written as DNA, the CDR3 is TGCGCCAGCAAGGGGCCTGACAGGGGCGCTGAAGCTTTCTTT. Protein: CASKGPDRGAEAFF. This chain links TRBV10-2 with TRBJ1-1, with 8 nucleotides matching TRBD1. The germline gives CDR1 WSHSY, CDR2 SAAADI. The CDR3 length is 14 residues. V lost 7 bases, J lost 6 bases, and 10 bases stayed unmatched.

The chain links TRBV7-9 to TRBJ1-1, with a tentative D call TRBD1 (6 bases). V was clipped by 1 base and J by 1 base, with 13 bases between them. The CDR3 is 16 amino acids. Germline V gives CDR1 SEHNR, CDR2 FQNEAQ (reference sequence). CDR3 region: CASSLGTVTSNTEAFF. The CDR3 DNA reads TGTGCCAGCAGCTTAGGGACAGTGACCTCGAACACTGAAGCTTTCTTT. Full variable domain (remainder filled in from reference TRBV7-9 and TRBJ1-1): DTGVSQNPRHKITKRGQNVTFRCDPISEHNRLYWYRQTLGQGPEFLTYFQNEAQLEKSRLLSDRFSAERPKGSFSTLEIQRTEQGDSAMYLCASSLGTVTSNTEAFFGQGTRLTVV.

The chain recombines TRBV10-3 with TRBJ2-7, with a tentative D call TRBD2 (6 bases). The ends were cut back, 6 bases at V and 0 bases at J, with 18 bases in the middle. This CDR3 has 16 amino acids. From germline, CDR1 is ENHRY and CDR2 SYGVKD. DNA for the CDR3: TGTGCCATCAGGCCTCTGGGCGGGGATAGCTCCTACGAGCAGTACTTC. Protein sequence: CAIRPLGGDSSYEQYF.

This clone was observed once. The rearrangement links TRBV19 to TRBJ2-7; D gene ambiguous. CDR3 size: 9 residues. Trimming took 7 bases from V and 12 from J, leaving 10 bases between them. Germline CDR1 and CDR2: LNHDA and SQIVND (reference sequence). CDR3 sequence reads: CASNSTRYF. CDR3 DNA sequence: TGTGCCAGTAACTCAACCCGGTACTTC.

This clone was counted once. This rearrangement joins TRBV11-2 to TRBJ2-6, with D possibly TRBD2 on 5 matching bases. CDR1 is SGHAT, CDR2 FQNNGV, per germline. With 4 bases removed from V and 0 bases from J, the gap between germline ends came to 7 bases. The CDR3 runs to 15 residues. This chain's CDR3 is CASSSGSSGANVLTF. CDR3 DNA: TGTGCCAGCAGCTCTGGGAGCTCTGGGGCCAACGTCCTGACTTTC.

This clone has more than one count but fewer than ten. The DNA for the CDR3 is TGCGCCAGCAGCTCCGGGACATCGAACACTGAAGCTTTCTTT. This sequence encodes CASSSGTSNTEAFF. V usage is TRBV5-1 and J usage is TRBJ1-1; TRBD1 might be the D (6 bases). The V end was cut by 3 bases, the J end by 1 base, with 10 bases between. The CDR3 spans 14 residues. CDR1 and CDR2 (germline): SGHRS, YFSETQ. The whole variable domain, remainder taken from reference TRBV5-1 and TRBJ1-1, is KAGVTQTPRYLIKTRGQQVTLSCSPISGHRSVSWYQQTPGQGLQFLFEYFSETQRNKGNFPGRFSGRQFSNSRSEMNVSTLELGDSALYLCASSSGTSNTEAFFGQGTRLTVV.

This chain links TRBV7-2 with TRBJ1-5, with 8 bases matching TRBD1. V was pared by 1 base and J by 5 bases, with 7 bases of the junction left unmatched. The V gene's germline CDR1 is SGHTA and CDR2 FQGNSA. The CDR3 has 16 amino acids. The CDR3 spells CASSLETGGLDQPQHF. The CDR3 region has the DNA TGTGCCAGCAGCTTAGAAACAGGGGGTCTCGATCAGCCCCAGCATTTT.

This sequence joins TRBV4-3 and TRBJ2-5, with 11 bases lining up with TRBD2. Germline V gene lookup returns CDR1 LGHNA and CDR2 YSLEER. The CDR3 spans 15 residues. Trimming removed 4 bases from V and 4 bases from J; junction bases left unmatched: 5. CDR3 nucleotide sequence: TGCGCCAGCAGCCGGGAACTAGCGGGAGTAGAGACCCAGTACTTC. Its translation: CASSRELAGVETQYF.